The 28 T cell receptor beta chains below were found in one sample sequenced in a study of response to subunit inactivated influenza vaccine. Each CDR3 protein is one row after TCRdb ran MiXCR on the RT-PCR reads. Among around 650,000 distinct CDR3 sequences, roughly 14% were seen once, and the ten largest hold roughly 12%. This sample comprised PBMCs from blood, obtained 12 days after vaccination. These receptors were taken from a man aged 50-60 years who received an inactivated influenza vaccine.

In its sample, this clonotype was seen a few times. The chain combines TRBV20-1 with TRBJ1-6, with 9 bases that match TRBD1. The CDR3 has 15 residues. V trimming: 3 bases; J trimming: 9 bases; junction bases outside the gene matches: 9. Germline-derived CDR1 and CDR2 are DFQATT and SNEGSKA (reference sequence). CDR3 sequence: CSASPRDRVFSPLHF. CDR3 nucleotides: TGCAGTGCTAGTCCCCGGGACAGGGTTTTTTCACCCCTCCACTTT.

A few counts support this clonotype. The V call is TRBV7-9, the J call TRBJ2-2; D is perhaps TRBD2 (6 bases). The CDR3 is 13 amino acids. The V gene lost 6 bases and the J gene lost 4 bases, with 9 bases spanning the gap. Per germline, CDR1 SEHNR and CDR2 FQNEAQ (reference sequence). The DNA for the CDR3 is TGTGCCAGCAGGTTGGGACTCACCGGGGAGCTGTTTTTT. Its protein product is CASRLGLTGELFF.

In its sample, this clonotype was seen many times. The chain employs TRBV7-2 and TRBJ1-6; D is possibly TRBD1 (6 bases). Looked up from germline, CDR1 is SGHTA and CDR2 is FQGNSA. Between the trimmed V and J ends, which lost 6 bases and 3 bases, there was a span of 12 bases. The CDR3 has 15 residues. DNA of the CDR3: TGTGCCAGCAGACTAGGACAGATCTATAATTCACCCCTCCACTTT. This gives the protein CASRLGQIYNSPLHF.

This clonotype has just a few counts. The rearrangement joins TRBV3-1 to TRBJ1-1; tentative D call: TRBD1 (5 bases). This CDR3 is 13 amino acids long. In germline, CDR1 is LGHDT, CDR2 YNNKEL (reference sequence). Trimming took 2 bases from V and 8 from J, leaving 12 bases between them. The CDR3 DNA is TGTGCCAGCAGCCAACCGGGCCAGGGAGAAGCTTTCTTT. Translated, it gives CASSQPGQGEAFF.

The chain carries TRBV29-1 and TRBJ1-2; D remains ambiguous. The germline V gene has CDR1 SQVTM and CDR2 ANQGSEA. The CDR3 has 13 residues. The V and J ends lost 3 bases and 4 bases respectively, with 12 bases between them. The CDR3: CSVDSREAYGYTF. CDR3 sequence (DNA): TGCAGCGTTGATTCTAGGGAGGCCTATGGCTACACCTTC.

This clonotype was found a few times. The V and J genes are TRBV6-2 or TRBV6-3 and TRBJ1-1, with 8 bases that match TRBD1. Germline trimming cut 6 bases from V and 10 bases from J; bases unmatched to any gene: 7. This CDR3 has 12 amino acids. Looked up from germline, CDR1 is MNHEY and CDR2 is SVGEGT. DNA of the CDR3: TGTGCCAGCAGACCCGGACAGGGCTCAGCTTTCTTT. Protein: CASRPGQGSAFF.

The V gene is TRBV12-3 or TRBV12-4, the J gene TRBJ2-1; 16 bases match TRBD2. V trimming: 5 bases; J trimming: 9 bases; junction bases outside the gene matches: 7. The CDR3 is made up of 16 amino acids. CDR3 sequence reads: CASSPLGLAGGFEQFF. The CDR3 coding sequence is TGTGCCAGCAGTCCCCTGGGACTAGCGGGAGGGTTTGAGCAGTTCTTC.

This clonotype was observed a few times. This sequence joins TRBV6-2 or TRBV6-3 and TRBJ2-7; D perhaps matches TRBD2 (6 bases). V was shortened by 2 bases and J by 3 bases, with 14 bases between the two germline ends. The CDR3 spans 15 residues. The germline V gene encodes CDR1 MNHEY and CDR2 SVGEGT. CDR3 DNA sequence: TGTGCCAGCAGTTACCATCCAGGGCGGGACTACGAGCAGTACTTC. It specifies CASSYHPGRDYEQYF.

This clonotype was detected a few times. The V and J genes are TRBV5-8 and TRBJ2-7, with 8 bases matching TRBD1. In germline, CDR1 is SGHTS, CDR2 YDEGEE. This CDR3 is built from 13 residues. After removal of 4 bases from V and 7 bases from J, the junction contained 7 bases not matched to a gene. The DNA of the CDR3 is TGTGCCAGCAGCGCGCTGACAGGGGTTGAGCAGTACTTC. As protein: CASSALTGVEQYF.

Ten or more counts support this clonotype. CDR3 DNA: TGTGCCAGCAGCAGGGGACAGCTGAACACCGGGGAGCTGTTTTTT. This translates into CASSRGQLNTGELFF. This chain uses TRBV7-9 with TRBJ2-2; 7 positions agree with TRBD1. This CDR3 has 15 residues. V was pared by 5 bases and J by 1 base, with 4 bases of the junction left unmatched. Germline V gene lookup returns CDR1 SEHNR and CDR2 FQNEAQ (reference sequence).

This clonotype has a handful of counts. The chain joins TRBV12-3 or TRBV12-4 to TRBJ2-1; D could derive from TRBD1 or TRBD2 (6 bases each). The ends were cut back, 4 bases at V and 9 bases at J, with 13 bases in the middle. This CDR3 comprises 13 residues. The CDR3 bases are TGTGCCAGCAGTTCAAGCGAGGGGGGTGAGCAGTTCTTC. It is translated as CASSSSEGGEQFF.

There are many counts of this clonotype. V usage is TRBV7-2 and J usage is TRBJ1-2; no reliable D call. The germline CDR1 and CDR2 sequences are SGHTA and FQGNSA. CDR3 size: 15 residues. Trimming removed 5 bases at V and 3 bases at J, with 16 bases between. Written as DNA, the CDR3 is TGTGCCAGCAGCGCCCCAAGGTTGCTCTACTATGGCTACACCTTC. Protein product: CASSAPRLLYYGYTF. Together with reference TRBV7-2 and TRBJ1-2, the CDR3 gives the full variable domain: GAGVSQSPSNKVTEKGKDVELRCDPISGHTALYWYRQSLGQGLEFLIYFQGNSAPDKSGLPSDRFSAERTGGSVSTLTIQRTQQEDSAVYLCASSAPRLLYYGYTFGSGTRLTVV.

The chain joins TRBV12-3 or TRBV12-4 to TRBJ2-7; D is perhaps TRBD2 (6 bases). The CDR3 sequence is 14 residues long. V gave up 5 bases and J gave up 1 base, with 12 bases separating them. CDR3 in amino acids: CASSKGLGSYEQYF. In nucleotides, the CDR3 is TGTGCCAGCAGTAAGGGACTGGGGTCCTACGAGCAGTACTTC.

The chain couples TRBV14 to TRBJ2-7; D uncertain. The CDR3 loop spans 14 amino acids. Looked up from germline, CDR1 is SGHDN and CDR2 is FVKESK. V dropped 4 bases and J dropped 2 bases, with 12 bases sitting between them. The CDR3 reads CASSLGSNTYEQYF. The CDR3 nucleotides are TGTGCCAGCAGCCTGGGCTCCAACACCTACGAGCAGTACTTC. Full variable domain (remainder filled in from reference TRBV14 and TRBJ2-7): EAGVTQFPSHSVIEKGQTVTLRCDPISGHDNLYWYRRVMGKEIKFLLHFVKESKQDESGMPNNRFLAERTGGTYSTLKVQPAELEDSGVYFCASSLGSNTYEQYFGPGTRLTVT.

Here the CDR3 reads CASSLSGQGNYGYTF. The CDR3 DNA sequence: TGTGCCAGCAGCCTTTCCGGACAGGGTAACTATGGCTACACCTTC. The chain joins TRBV12-3 or TRBV12-4 to TRBJ1-2; 8 nucleotides line up with TRBD1. V was clipped by 6 bases and J by 1 base; unmatched bases: 7. The CDR3 contains 15 residues.

There are a few counts of this clonotype. V usage is TRBV6-1 and J usage is TRBJ1-3; no reliable D call. Per germline, CDR1 MNHNS and CDR2 SASEGT. V was pared by 7 bases and J by 0 bases, with 4 bases between. The CDR3 sequence is 12 residues long. Written as DNA, the CDR3 is TGTGCCAGCATCCGCTCTGGAAACACCATATATTTT. It translates to CASIRSGNTIYF.

For the CDR3, the DNA is TGTGCCAGCAGCCCCCGGACAGGGGGTCAGCCCCAGCATTTT. Translating it yields CASSPRTGGQPQHF. J is TRBJ1-5 and V is TRBV6-1; 10 positions match TRBD1. The CDR3 is made up of 14 amino acids. CDR1 is MNHNS, CDR2 SASEGT, per germline. Trimming took 6 bases from V and 6 from J; bases not matched to a gene: 5.

Only a few counts were recorded for this clonotype. The chain has TRBV20-1 and TRBJ1-1; D is ambiguous. This CDR3 is 16 amino acids long. The V end lost 0 bases, the J end lost 0 bases, and 14 bases lay between the germline ends. CDR1 is DFQATT, CDR2 SNEGSKA, per germline (reference sequence). This CDR3 is CSARDQWQNMNTEAFF. The CDR3 DNA reads as TGCAGTGCTAGAGATCAGTGGCAGAACATGAACACTGAAGCTTTCTTT.

The chain is built from TRBV6-5 and TRBJ1-1, with TRBD1 matching over 8 bases. The CDR3 contains 12 residues. V was pared by 5 bases and J by 7 bases, with 3 bases of the junction left unmatched. Germline V gene data show CDR1 as MNHEY and CDR2 as SVGAGI. Here the CDR3 reads CASSTGQGEAFF. Written as DNA, the CDR3 is TGTGCCAGCAGTACCGGACAGGGTGAAGCTTTCTTT.

The chain has TRBV6-1 and TRBJ2-3; tentative D call: TRBD2 (6 bases). Trimming stripped 7 bases from V and 5 bases from J, with 16 bases between. The CDR3 loop spans 14 amino acids. Germline V gene lookup returns CDR1 MNHNS and CDR2 SASEGT. The CDR3 region is CASNALAEIDTQYF. DNA of the CDR3: TGTGCCAGCAACGCACTAGCAGAGATAGATACGCAGTATTTT.

This clonotype turned up a few times. The V gene is TRBV20-1, the J gene TRBJ2-7, with D unresolved. This CDR3 contains 13 residues. The germline V gene encodes CDR1 DFQATT and CDR2 SNEGSKA (reference sequence). Trimming stripped 3 bases from V and 1 base from J, with 10 bases between. CDR3 protein: CSASQGSSYEQYF. The CDR3 DNA is TGCAGTGCTAGTCAAGGATCGTCCTACGAGCAGTACTTC.

V usage is TRBV4-3 and J usage is TRBJ2-1; 10 bases map to TRBD2. J lost 4 bases, V lost 0 bases, and 6 bases had no gene match. The CDR3 is 17 residues long. CDR1 is LGHNA and CDR2 is YSLEER in the germline V gene. Here the CDR3 reads CASSQDRGSGGYNEQFF. In nucleotides, the CDR3 is TGCGCCAGCAGCCAAGATCGGGGTAGCGGGGGGTACAATGAGCAGTTCTTC.

The chain has TRBV29-1 and TRBJ2-3; tentatively, D is TRBD1 (6 bases). Germline loops: CDR1 SQVTM, CDR2 ANQGSEA. CDR3 length equals 13 residues. With 7 bases removed from V and 2 bases from J, the gap between germline ends came to 13 bases. CDR3 in DNA: TGCAGCGGGAAGGGGGTCGTCACAGATACGCAGTATTTT. It encodes CSGKGVVTDTQYF.

A few counts support this clonotype. The chain couples TRBV7-8 to TRBJ2-1; the D gene is possibly TRBD1 (6 bases). The germline V gene encodes CDR1 SGHVS and CDR2 FQNEAQ. Trimming stripped 1 base from V and 0 bases from J, with 16 bases between. This CDR3 region has 18 residues. The CDR3 reads CASSLVWGRVSSYNEQFF. The CDR3 coding sequence is TGTGCCAGCAGCTTAGTTTGGGGGCGCGTGAGCTCCTACAATGAGCAGTTCTTC.

This clonotype was counted only a few times. The CDR3 DNA sequence: TGTGCCAGCAGCGACGACAGGGGATACAATCAGCCCCAGCATTTT. Translating gives CASSDDRGYNQPQHF. This chain uses TRBV7-8 with TRBJ1-5; 8 bases map to TRBD1. Trimming at V came to 5 bases and at J to 3 bases, leaving 6 bases not matched to a gene. CDR3 length equals 15 residues. CDR1 is SGHVS and CDR2 is FQNEAQ in the germline V gene.

This clonotype has at least ten counts. V usage is TRBV5-1 and J usage is TRBJ1-6, with 8 positions matching TRBD1. CDR3 size: 15 residues. The germline CDR1 and CDR2 sequences are SGHRS and YFSETQ. Trimming took 4 bases from V and 7 from J; bases not matched to a gene: 7. The CDR3 sequence is CASSTGQAGNSPLHF. CDR3 nucleotide sequence: TGCGCCAGCAGCACGGGACAGGCGGGAAATTCACCCCTCCACTTT.

The CDR3 DNA follows: TGTGCCAGCAGGAAGGATCCGGGGCCCGACTACGAGCAGTACTTC. It is translated as CASRKDPGPDYEQYF. The rearrangement links TRBV6-1 to TRBJ2-7, with D possibly being TRBD1 or TRBD2 (5 bases each). CDR3 length: 15 amino acids. CDR1 is MNHNS, CDR2 SASEGT, per germline. V was shortened by 6 bases and J by 3 bases, with 18 bases between the two germline ends.

This clonotype came up a few times. The CDR3 loop is CASSQTWASGILNEQFF. In nucleotides, the CDR3 is TGCGCCAGCAGCCAAACCTGGGCTAGCGGGATTTTGAATGAGCAGTTCTTC. V gene TRBV4-3 combines with J gene TRBJ2-1; TRBD2 matches 9 bases. The V gene end was trimmed by 2 bases and the J gene end by 7 bases; junction bases not matched to a gene: 12. Germline assignment: CDR1 LGHNA and CDR2 YSLEER. CDR3 length: 17 residues.